A single sample gave rise to the 29 T cell receptor beta chains below, sequenced in a study of CD8 T cells in ankylosing spondylitis. TCRdb passed the 5' RACE reads through MiXCR, listing each CDR3 protein once. The sample holds about 130,000 distinct CDR3 sequences, approximately 7.4% seen once. Source material: blood, either unsorted or a sorted T cell fraction (not recorded which). These receptors all stem from a female donor with ankylosing spondylitis or in good health (not recorded which).

This clonotype was observed a handful of times. The chain employs TRBV7-2 and TRBJ2-7; TRBD2 matches at 10 bases. V lost 6 bases to trimming and J lost 0 bases; unmatched junction nucleotides: 5. The CDR3 consists of 15 residues. CDR1 is SGHTA, CDR2 FQGNSA, per germline. This CDR3 reads CASSFSGGSSYEQYF. The CDR3 DNA reads as TGTGCCAGCAGTTTTAGCGGGGGGAGCTCCTACGAGCAGTACTTC.

This clonotype has a handful of counts. The V and J genes are TRBV7-9 and TRBJ1-4, with D uncertain. Germline-derived CDR1 and CDR2 are SEHNR and FQNEAQ (reference sequence). The V end lost 1 base, the J end lost 8 bases, and 14 bases lay between the germline ends. This CDR3 is 15 amino acids long. The CDR3 region has the DNA TGTGCCAGCAGCTTAGGCCCCACTGACGGGGAAAAACTGTTTTTT. Its protein product is CASSLGPTDGEKLFF.

This clonotype was seen a few times. A much larger clone sits a single nucleotide away, making a read error possible. The chain combines TRBV5-6 with TRBJ1-3; 7 nucleotides align to TRBD1. The J segment lost 0 bases and the V segment lost 7 bases, leaving 13 bases of the junction unmatched. The CDR3 extends over 17 amino acids. The germline gives CDR1 SGHDT, CDR2 YYEEEE. The DNA for the CDR3 is TGTGCCAGCGGCCGACGGACAGGCGCGTTCTCTGGAAACACCATATATTTT. Translated: CASGRRTGAFSGNTIYF.

This clonotype was seen ten or more times. This sequence joins TRBV5-5 and TRBJ2-2, with a weak D call TRBD2 (6 bases). The V gene lost 0 bases and the J gene lost 2 bases, with 8 bases spanning the gap. This CDR3 comprises 15 residues. The V gene's germline CDR1 is SGHKS and CDR2 YYEKEE (reference sequence). The CDR3 loop reads CASSLVGGNTGELFF. CDR3 DNA sequence: TGTGCCAGCAGCTTGGTGGGAGGTAACACCGGGGAGCTGTTTTTT. The full variable domain, in which reference TRBV5-5 and TRBJ2-2 provide the parts outside the CDR3, is DAGVTQSPTHLIKTRGQQVTLRCSPISGHKSVSWYQQVLGQGPQFIFQYYEKEERGRGNFPDRFSARQFPNYSSELNVNALLLGDSALYLCASSLVGGNTGELFFGEGSRLTVL.

This clonotype has ten or more counts. V gene TRBV5-1 combines with J gene TRBJ2-2; TRBD2 matches at 7 bases. In germline, CDR1 is SGHRS, CDR2 YFSETQ. J lost 3 bases, V lost 0 bases, and 5 bases had no gene match. The CDR3 totals 16 residues. As DNA, the CDR3 is TGCGCCAGCAGCTTGGCGTCTAGCGGATACACCGGGGAGCTGTTTTTT. Protein: CASSLASSGYTGELFF.

This clonotype was detected ten times or more. The V and J genes are TRBV29-1 and TRBJ1-3; D unclear. CDR1 is SQVTM and CDR2 is ANQGSEA in the germline V gene. V shed 4 bases and J shed 0 bases, with 7 bases lying between them. The CDR3 loop spans 13 amino acids. CDR3 residues: CSVVPSSGNTIYF. CDR3 DNA sequence: TGCAGCGTTGTTCCCAGCTCTGGAAACACCATATATTTT.

This clonotype appeared a few times. The chain recombines TRBV7-9 with TRBJ1-3; no clear D gene. CDR1 SEHNR and CDR2 FQNEAQ come from the germline V gene (reference sequence). V was pared by 5 bases and J by 4 bases, with 12 bases between. The CDR3 is made up of 14 amino acids. The CDR3 spells CASSTPGTGNTIYF. The CDR3 DNA is TGTGCCAGCAGCACCCCGGGTACAGGAAACACCATATATTTT.

J is TRBJ1-1 and V is TRBV5-1; D is unresolved. Germline-derived CDR1 and CDR2 are SGHRS and YFSETQ. The V end was cut by 2 bases, the J end by 4 bases, with 9 bases between. The CDR3 consists of 13 residues. The CDR3 DNA is TGCGCCAGCAGCTTCGGGTTATTCACTGAAGCTTTCTTT. Amino acid sequence: CASSFGLFTEAFF.

The J gene is TRBJ1-1, the V gene TRBV7-2, with a possible D match to TRBD1 (6 bases). This CDR3 has 14 amino acids. Germline V gene sequence: CDR1 SGHTA, CDR2 FQGNSA. V gave up 5 bases and J gave up 0 bases, with 10 bases separating them. CDR3 sequence reads: CASSISGVNTEAFF. The CDR3 DNA is TGTGCCAGCAGCATATCAGGGGTGAACACTGAAGCTTTCTTT.

This clonotype has at least ten counts. The CDR3 DNA sequence: TGTGCCAGCAAGCCGAGACAGGGTTCCTACGAGCAGTACTTC. This gives the protein CASKPRQGSYEQYF. The rearrangement links TRBV12-3 or TRBV12-4 to TRBJ2-7; 7 bases align to TRBD1. This CDR3 spans 14 amino acids. V lost 7 bases and J lost 1; bases outside the gene matches: 7.

This clonotype was picked up many times. The V gene is TRBV5-6, the J gene TRBJ2-4; no reliable D call. There are 13 residues in the CDR3. Germline V gene sequence: CDR1 SGHDT, CDR2 YYEEEE. Trimming removed 0 bases from V and 5 bases from J, with 6 bases in between. Here the CDR3 reads CASSLVKENIQYF. The CDR3 nucleotides read TGTGCCAGCAGCTTGGTTAAGGAAAACATTCAGTACTTC.

The sample holds many counts of this clonotype. The chain is built from TRBV6-1 and TRBJ2-3, with a weak D call TRBD2 (6 bases). V was shortened by 5 bases and J by 6 bases, with 15 bases between the two germline ends. Per the germline V gene, CDR1 is MNHNS and CDR2 is SASEGT. The CDR3 totals 14 residues. The CDR3 DNA sequence: TGTGCCAGCAGTCCCGGGACTGAGGGGGATACGCAGTATTTT. It codes for CASSPGTEGDTQYF.

This clonotype came up many times. This chain connects TRBV29-1 to TRBJ2-7; no reliable D call. V dropped 7 bases and J dropped 2 bases, with 9 bases sitting between them. CDR1 and CDR2 from the germline V gene are SQVTM and ANQGSEA. This CDR3 has 11 amino acids. CDR3 region: CSAQFAYEQYF. The CDR3 region has the DNA TGCAGCGCCCAGTTCGCCTACGAGCAGTACTTC.

J is TRBJ1-1 and V is TRBV7-9, with unresolved D. Per the germline V gene, CDR1 is SEHNR and CDR2 is FQNEAQ (reference sequence). The V and J ends lost 5 bases and 0 bases respectively, with 13 bases between them. This CDR3 spans 15 amino acids. This CDR3 is CASSSSDGMNTEAFF. CDR3 nucleotide sequence: TGTGCCAGCAGCAGCTCCGACGGTATGAACACTGAAGCTTTCTTT.

In its sample, this clonotype was seen many times. The V and J genes are TRBV12-3 or TRBV12-4 and TRBJ1-1; D gene ambiguous. V lost 6 bases and J 1 base, leaving 9 bases between the germline ends. This CDR3 contains 13 residues. The CDR3 DNA follows: TGTGCCAGCAGCCGGGTTTCGAACACTGAAGCTTTCTTT. Translation gives CASSRVSNTEAFF.

Many counts were recorded for this clonotype. J is TRBJ2-5 and V is TRBV24-1; TRBD2 matches 8 bases. V gave up 3 bases and J gave up 5 bases; unmatched junction bases: 10. The CDR3 is 16 amino acids. Per the germline V gene, CDR1 is KGHDR and CDR2 is SFDVKD. This CDR3 is CATSDPSTGGAETQYF. The CDR3 nucleotides are TGTGCCACCAGTGATCCCTCCACCGGGGGGGCGGAGACCCAGTACTTC.

The J gene is TRBJ2-5, the V gene TRBV12-3 or TRBV12-4; the match to TRBD2 covers 7 bases. V trimming: 4 bases; J trimming: 5 bases; junction bases outside the gene matches: 10. The CDR3 length is 15 residues. CDR3 coding DNA: TGTGCCAGCAGTTCCTCATCGGGGGGAGGGGAGACCCAGTACTTC. The encoded protein is CASSSSSGGGETQYF.

Regarding this clonotype: A much bigger clone sits one base away, suggesting this may be a read error. The V and J genes are TRBV29-1 and TRBJ2-1, with 8 nucleotides matching TRBD1. Germline CDR1 is SQVTM and CDR2 is ANQGSEA. The trim removed 0 bases at V and 16 bases at J, leaving 11 bases unmatched. CDR3 length: 13 amino acids. The CDR3: CSVEDLTGTGDFF. The CDR3 coding sequence is TGCAGCGTTGAAGACCTAACCGGGACAGGTGATTTCTTC.

This clonotype has ten or more counts. A read error may produce the germline difference seen at one junction end. The V call is TRBV7-7, the J call TRBJ2-5; D is unresolved. The CDR3 is 15 amino acids. Germline V gives CDR1 SSHAT, CDR2 FNYEAQ (reference sequence). CDR3 protein: CASSFLDKPQETQYF. CDR3 nucleotides: TGTGCTAGCAGCTTCTTAGACAAGCCGCAAGAGACCCAGTACTTC.

The rearrangement joins TRBV7-6 to TRBJ1-2, with D unclear. V was clipped by 5 bases and J by 3 bases, with 19 bases between them. This CDR3 spans 16 amino acids. Germline CDR1 SGHVS, CDR2 FNYEAQ. The CDR3 spells CASSTWVGEEDYGYTF. The CDR3 nucleotides read TGTGCCAGCAGCACCTGGGTCGGGGAGGAGGACTATGGCTACACCTTC.

This clonotype was counted ten times or more. J is TRBJ2-3 and V is TRBV5-1; D uncertain. The CDR3 totals 14 residues. V lost 0 bases and J lost 3, with 8 bases in between. Germline CDR1 SGHRS, CDR2 YFSETQ. CDR3 DNA sequence: TGCGCCAGCAGCTTGGGGAGTGGGACAGATACGCAGTATTTT. The encoded protein is CASSLGSGTDTQYF. The variable domain in full, with the rest retrieved from reference TRBV5-1 and TRBJ2-3, is KAGVTQTPRYLIKTRGQQVTLSCSPISGHRSVSWYQQTPGQGLQFLFEYFSETQRNKGNFPGRFSGRQFSNSRSEMNVSTLELGDSALYLCASSLGSGTDTQYFGPGTRLTVL.

In this sample, this clonotype turned up many times. The CDR3 coding sequence is TGCAGTGCTCCCCCCCCGACTAGCGGGGGACTAGGAGGTGAGCAGTTCTTC. This gives the protein CSAPPPTSGGLGGEQFF. V is TRBV20-1 and J is TRBJ2-1, with 12 bases identical to TRBD2. There are 17 residues in the CDR3. With V trimmed by 5 bases and J by 9 bases, 17 bases remained unmatched. The germline gives CDR1 DFQATT, CDR2 SNEGSKA (reference sequence).

This clonotype was observed many times. The chain joins TRBV19 to TRBJ2-1; a weak D match, TRBD1 (5 bases). Germline lookup yields CDR1 LNHDA and CDR2 SQIVND (reference sequence). Trimming stripped 6 bases from V and 7 bases from J, with 16 bases between. This CDR3 comprises 14 residues. The CDR3 sequence: CASSPTAGSNEQFF. For the CDR3, the DNA is TGTGCCAGTAGCCCTACGGCAGGGTCGAATGAGCAGTTCTTC. The full variable domain, with the rest looked up from reference TRBV19 and TRBJ2-1, is DGGITQSPKYLFRKEGQNVTLSCEQNLNHDAMYWYRQDPGQGLRLIYYSQIVNDFQKGDIAEGYSVSREKKESFPLTVTSAQKNPTAFYLCASSPTAGSNEQFFGPGTRLTVL.

This clonotype has a count of ten or more. The V gene is TRBV3-1, the J gene TRBJ2-7; D is unresolved. Trimming cost V 1 base and J 5 bases, with 6 bases left between them. Germline V lookup: CDR1 LGHDT, CDR2 YNNKEL (reference sequence). This CDR3 is 12 amino acids long. The CDR3 sequence is CASSQGSDEQYF. The CDR3 DNA is TGTGCCAGCAGCCAAGGATCTGACGAGCAGTACTTC.

This clonotype has ten or more counts. In nucleotides, the CDR3 is TGTGCCTGGAGTGTACCTAACGGTTTCGAGCAGTACTTC. Translating it yields CAWSVPNGFEQYF. V is TRBV30 and J is TRBJ2-7; no clear D. Germline CDR1 and CDR2: GTSNPN and SVGIG (reference sequence). This CDR3 has 13 amino acids. Trimming removed 0 bases at V and 6 bases at J, with 12 bases between.

This clonotype was seen at least ten times. The rearrangement joins TRBV4-1 to TRBJ1-3; D ambiguous. V lost 1 base to trimming and J lost 3 bases, with 22 bases between them. Germline CDR1 is MGHRA and CDR2 is YSYEKL. The CDR3 consists of 19 residues. CDR3 region: CASSQAPLEAHLGGNTIYF. In nucleotides, the CDR3 is TGCGCCAGCAGCCAAGCCCCATTGGAAGCGCACCTCGGTGGAAACACCATATATTTT.

Ten or more counts support this clonotype. The chain carries TRBV7-9 and TRBJ2-3; D not certain. Trimming took off 5 bases at V and 4 bases at J, with 16 bases between the two ends. Germline V CDR1 and CDR2: SEHNR, FQNEAQ (reference sequence). The CDR3 runs to 15 residues. The CDR3 DNA follows: TGTGCCAGCAGCCCAACTACTTGGCGATCAGATACGCAGTATTTT. Protein sequence: CASSPTTWRSDTQYF.

This clonotype was detected ten times or more. The chain employs TRBV7-9 and TRBJ1-2, with D possibly matching TRBD1 (6 bases). CDR1 and CDR2 from the germline V gene are SEHNR and FQNEAQ (reference sequence). Trimming cost V 7 bases and J 7 bases, with 22 bases left between them. The length of the CDR3 is 15 residues. The CDR3 loop reads CASIKDGQLEGGYTF. The CDR3 DNA follows: TGTGCCAGCATCAAGGATGGACAGTTAGAGGGTGGCTACACCTTC.

The sample holds many counts of this clonotype. The chain links TRBV18 to TRBJ2-7, with a tentative D call TRBD1 (6 bases). Trimming pared 5 bases from V and 5 bases from J, leaving 13 bases between. Germline loops: CDR1 KGHSH, CDR2 LQKENI. The CDR3 runs to 13 residues. The CDR3 protein is CASSFSRQDEQYF. In nucleotides, the CDR3 is TGTGCCAGCTCATTTAGTCGACAGGACGAGCAGTACTTC.